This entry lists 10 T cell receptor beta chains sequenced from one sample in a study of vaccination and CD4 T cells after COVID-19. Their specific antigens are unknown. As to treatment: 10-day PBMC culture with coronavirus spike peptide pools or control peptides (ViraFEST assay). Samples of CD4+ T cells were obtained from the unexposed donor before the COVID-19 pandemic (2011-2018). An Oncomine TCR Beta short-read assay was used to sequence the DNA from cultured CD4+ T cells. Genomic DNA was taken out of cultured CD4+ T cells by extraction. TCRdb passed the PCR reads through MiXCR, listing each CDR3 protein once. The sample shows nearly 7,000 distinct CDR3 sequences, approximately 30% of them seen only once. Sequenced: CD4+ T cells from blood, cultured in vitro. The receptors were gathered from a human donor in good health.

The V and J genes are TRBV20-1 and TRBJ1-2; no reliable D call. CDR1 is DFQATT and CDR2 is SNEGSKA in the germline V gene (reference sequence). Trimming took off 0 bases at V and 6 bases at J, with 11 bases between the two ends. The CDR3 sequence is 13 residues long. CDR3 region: CSARDLRENGYTF. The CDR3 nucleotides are TGCAGTGCTAGAGATCTCCGGGAAAATGGCTACACCTTC.

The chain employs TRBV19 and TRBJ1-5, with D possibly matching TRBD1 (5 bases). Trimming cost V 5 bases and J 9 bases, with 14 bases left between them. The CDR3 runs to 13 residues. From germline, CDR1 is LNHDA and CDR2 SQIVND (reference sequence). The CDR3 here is CASSDSRQRPQHF. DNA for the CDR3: TGTGCCAGTAGTGACAGTCGCCAGAGGCCCCAGCATTTT.

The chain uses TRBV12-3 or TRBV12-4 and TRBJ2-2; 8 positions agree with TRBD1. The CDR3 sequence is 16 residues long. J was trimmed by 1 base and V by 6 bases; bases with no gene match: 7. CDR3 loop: CASRDTGTGNTGELFF. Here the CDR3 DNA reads TGTGCCAGCAGAGACACCGGGACAGGGAACACCGGGGAGCTGTTTTTT.

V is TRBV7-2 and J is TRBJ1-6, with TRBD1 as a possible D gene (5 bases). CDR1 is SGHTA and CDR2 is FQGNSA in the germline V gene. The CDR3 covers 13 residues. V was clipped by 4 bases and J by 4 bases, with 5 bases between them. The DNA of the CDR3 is TGTGCCAGCAGCTCAGGGTATAATTCACCCCTCCACTTT. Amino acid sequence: CASSSGYNSPLHF.

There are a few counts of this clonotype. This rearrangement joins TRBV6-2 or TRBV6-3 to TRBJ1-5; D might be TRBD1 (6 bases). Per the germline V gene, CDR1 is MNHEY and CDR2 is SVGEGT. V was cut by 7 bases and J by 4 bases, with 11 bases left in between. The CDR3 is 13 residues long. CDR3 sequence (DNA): TGTGCCAGCATGGGACAACTAAATCAGCCCCAGCATTTT. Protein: CASMGQLNQPQHF.

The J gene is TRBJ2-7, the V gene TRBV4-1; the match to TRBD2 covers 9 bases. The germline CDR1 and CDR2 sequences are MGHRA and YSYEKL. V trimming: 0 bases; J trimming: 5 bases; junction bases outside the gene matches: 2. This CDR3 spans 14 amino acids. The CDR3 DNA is TGCGCCAGCAGCCAAGAACCTAGCGGGAACGAGCAGTACTTC. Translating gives CASSQEPSGNEQYF.

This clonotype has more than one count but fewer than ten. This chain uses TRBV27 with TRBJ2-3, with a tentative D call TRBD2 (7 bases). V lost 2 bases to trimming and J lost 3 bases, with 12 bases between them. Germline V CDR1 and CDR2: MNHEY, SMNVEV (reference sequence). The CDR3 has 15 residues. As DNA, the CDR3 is TGTGCCAGCAGTTTAGTGGAGGGGGGGACAGATACGCAGTATTTT. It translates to CASSLVEGGTDTQYF.

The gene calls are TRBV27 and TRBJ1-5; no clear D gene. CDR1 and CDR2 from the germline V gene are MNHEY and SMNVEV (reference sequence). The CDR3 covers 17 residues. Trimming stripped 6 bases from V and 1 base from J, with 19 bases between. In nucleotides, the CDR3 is TGTGCCAGCAGCCCTCACCAATCCCGAGGCAGCAATCAGCCCCAGCATTTT. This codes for CASSPHQSRGSNQPQHF.

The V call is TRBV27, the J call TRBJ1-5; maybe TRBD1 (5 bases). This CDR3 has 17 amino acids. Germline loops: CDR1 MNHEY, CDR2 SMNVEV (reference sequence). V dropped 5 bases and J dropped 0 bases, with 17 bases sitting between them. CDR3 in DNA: TGTGCCAGCAGTCCAGTCGACAGTATGTATAGCAATCAGCCCCAGCATTTT. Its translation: CASSPVDSMYSNQPQHF.

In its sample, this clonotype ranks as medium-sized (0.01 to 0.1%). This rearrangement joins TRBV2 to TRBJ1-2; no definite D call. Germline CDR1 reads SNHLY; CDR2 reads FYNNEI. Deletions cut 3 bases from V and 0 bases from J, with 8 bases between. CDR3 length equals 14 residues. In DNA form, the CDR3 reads TGTGCCAGCAGTGAGACGGGTACTAACTATGGCTACACCTTC. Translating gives CASSETGTNYGYTF.